A single sample is the source of the 20 T cell receptor beta chains below, sequenced in a study of cytomegalovirus exposure and HLA in healthy donors. PCR amplification relied on 60 Vbeta primers (plus 13 Jbeta primers). The assay was immunoSEQ multiplex PCR, and TCRdb's table has in-frame clones only and misses some. The sample shows 80,000 to 130,000 clones, approximately 80% of them seen only once. The sample comprised PBMCs. These receptors were taken from a woman aged 18-29 years in good health and CMV-seronegative.

This clone showed up just once. V is TRBV7-8 and J is TRBJ2-3, with 13 bases that match TRBD2. The V segment lost 0 bases and the J segment 2 bases; nucleotides outside the gene matches: 5. This CDR3 contains 18 residues. From germline, CDR1 is SGHVS and CDR2 FQNEAQ. The CDR3 bases are TGTGCCAGCAGCTTAGCGCGACTAGCGGGGGGCCCCACAGATACGCAGTATTTT. Encoded protein: CASSLARLAGGPTDTQYF.

The chain recombines TRBV19 with TRBJ1-2; 9 bases line up with TRBD1. CDR1 LNHDA and CDR2 SQIVND come from the germline V gene (reference sequence). Losses at the gene ends were 5 bases for V and 4 bases for J; bases not matched to a gene: 8. The CDR3 is 15 amino acids. The CDR3: CASSAHRGPAYGYTF. The CDR3, as DNA: TGTGCCAGTAGTGCACACAGGGGGCCGGCCTATGGCTACACCTTC.

The V gene is TRBV4-3, the J gene TRBJ2-1, with 8 nucleotides matching TRBD1. Germline V CDR1 and CDR2: LGHNA, YSLEER. This CDR3 contains 14 residues. The junction had 2 bases not matched to a gene; V was cut back by 3 bases and J by 4 bases. In nucleotides, the CDR3 is TGCGCCAGCAGCCAGGACAGGGCGTACAATGAGCAGTTCTTC. The encoded protein is CASSQDRAYNEQFF.

The chain links TRBV29-1 to TRBJ1-1, with D possibly being TRBD1 (5 bases). With 2 bases removed from V and 1 base from J, the gap between germline ends came to 11 bases. This CDR3 comprises 14 residues. The germline gives CDR1 SQVTM, CDR2 ANQGSEA. CDR3 sequence (DNA): TGCAGCGTTGAACTCAGGGCAGGGAACACTGAAGCTTTCTTT. It translates to CSVELRAGNTEAFF.

In this sample, this clone turned up a few times. This sequence joins TRBV6-4 and TRBJ2-2; 8 positions agree with TRBD2. Germline values: CDR1 MRHNA, CDR2 SNTAGT. The CDR3 is made up of 14 amino acids. V gave up 8 bases and J gave up 3 bases; unmatched junction bases: 5. The CDR3 sequence: CASGEAGDTGELFF. Written as DNA, the CDR3 is TGTGCCAGCGGGGAAGCGGGAGACACCGGGGAGCTGTTTTTT.

The chain links TRBV5-8 to TRBJ1-4, with 8 nucleotides matching TRBD1. Germline V gene sequence: CDR1 SGHTS, CDR2 YDEGEE. With V trimmed by 9 bases and J by 1 base, 14 bases remained unmatched. CDR3 length: 17 amino acids. The CDR3 reads CATPRGLLVRTNEKLFF. The CDR3 DNA is TGTGCCACACCCAGGGGGCTTCTGGTCAGAACTAATGAAAAACTGTTTTTT. The whole variable domain, filled in from reference TRBV5-8 and TRBJ1-4, reads EAGVTQSPTHLIKTRGQQATLRCSPISGHTSVYWYQQALGLGLQFLLWYDEGEERNRGNFPPRFSGRQFPNYSSELNVNALELEDSALYLCATPRGLLVRTNEKLFFGSGTQLSVL.

This clone was counted once. This rearrangement joins TRBV28 to TRBJ2-1; D is perhaps TRBD2 (6 bases). Germline lookup yields CDR1 MDHEN and CDR2 SYDVKM. Trimming left V 4 bases short and J 0 bases short, with 13 bases between. This CDR3 comprises 16 residues. CDR3 in DNA: TGTGCCAGCAGTTCGTCTAGCGCTGGCTCCTACAATGAGCAGTTCTTC. Translated, it gives CASSSSSAGSYNEQFF.

The rearrangement joins TRBV7-6 to TRBJ1-1, with 7 bases that match TRBD1. CDR3 length equals 15 residues. Germline CDR1 is SGHVS and CDR2 is FNYEAQ. V shed 5 bases, J shed 0 bases, and the junction held 6 bases outside the gene matches. The CDR3 reads CASSVDRAVNTEAFF. DNA of the CDR3: TGTGCCAGCAGCGTAGACAGGGCGGTGAACACTGAAGCTTTCTTT.

This clone was counted once. This chain links TRBV2 with TRBJ1-1; TRBD1 matches at 7 bases. Trimming took 6 bases from V and 4 from J; bases not matched to a gene: 8. The CDR3 is made up of 14 amino acids. Germline CDR1 and CDR2: SNHLY and FYNNEI. Written as DNA, the CDR3 is TGTGCCAGCAGAGGGACAGTGGGAAGCACTGAAGCTTTCTTT. Translated, it gives CASRGTVGSTEAFF.

CDR3 DNA sequence: TGTGCCACCCGAGGGACTAGCGGGAGTACCATTGAGCAGTTCTTC. This translates into CATRGTSGSTIEQFF. V and J are TRBV10-3 and TRBJ2-1; 14 bases are a match to TRBD2. CDR1 ENHRY and CDR2 SYGVKD come from the germline V gene. The CDR3 spans 15 residues. With V trimmed by 10 bases and J by 9 bases, 11 bases remained unmatched.

On this clone itself: At one of its ends the junction is not consistent with the germline gene, which may arise from a read error. The chain couples TRBV6-5 to TRBJ2-7, with D tentatively TRBD1 (5 bases). Germline assignment: CDR1 MNHEY and CDR2 SVGAGI. This CDR3 region has 14 residues. CDR3 residues: CASSYAQGYYEQYF. The CDR3 DNA is TGTGCCAGTAGTTACGCCCAGGGCTACTACGAGCAGTACTTC.

V usage is TRBV9 and J usage is TRBJ1-1; D gene ambiguous. This CDR3 is built from 13 residues. Germline V gene lookup returns CDR1 SGDLS and CDR2 YYNGEE. V gave up 3 bases and J gave up 7 bases, with 13 bases separating them. This CDR3 reads CASSAGPEGEAFF. The CDR3 DNA follows: TGTGCCAGCAGCGCAGGCCCGGAGGGTGAAGCTTTCTTT.

This chain joins TRBV7-9 and TRBJ2-2, with 7 positions matching TRBD2. The germline V gene has CDR1 SEHNR and CDR2 FQNEAQ (reference sequence). V shed 3 bases and J 6 bases; nucleotides not matched to a gene: 7. The CDR3 spans 15 residues. The CDR3 loop is CASSFTGRGAGELFF. Written as DNA, the CDR3 is TGTGCCAGCAGCTTTACGGGTCGGGGGGCCGGGGAGCTGTTTTTT.

The chain recombines TRBV19 with TRBJ1-1, with 9 bases fitting TRBD1. The CDR3 totals 18 residues. Trimming cost V 5 bases and J 4 bases; bases outside gene matches: 17. Germline V gives CDR1 LNHDA, CDR2 SQIVND (reference sequence). The CDR3 region has the DNA TGTGCCAGTAGTCCTGGCTCTGGGGACAGGGCATTTGGCACTGAAGCTTTCTTT. It translates to CASSPGSGDRAFGTEAFF.

In DNA form, the CDR3 reads TGCGCCAGCAGCCAAGATCCACGCCCCTACGAGCAGTACTTC. Protein: CASSQDPRPYEQYF. The chain carries TRBV4-1 and TRBJ2-5; D gene unclear. Near its end, the DNA agrees better with TRBJ2-7, so the J call may be wrong. The CDR3 is made up of 14 amino acids. Germline CDR1 reads MGHRA; CDR2 reads YSYEKL.

This chain joins TRBV7-2 and TRBJ2-1; 14 bases line up with TRBD2. Germline V lookup: CDR1 SGHTA, CDR2 FQGNSA. J lost 4 bases, V lost 0 bases, and 2 bases had no gene match. The CDR3 length is 17 residues. DNA for the CDR3: TGTGCCAGCAGCTTAGCGACTAGCGGGGGGGGTTACAATGAGCAGTTCTTC. Protein sequence: CASSLATSGGGYNEQFF.

The rearrangement uses TRBV7-9 and TRBJ1-2; 9 bases map to TRBD1. The CDR3 is made up of 16 amino acids. V was pared by 1 base and J by 8 bases, with 11 bases of the junction left unmatched. CDR1 SEHNR and CDR2 FQNEAQ come from the germline V gene (reference sequence). The CDR3 sequence: CASSLGDRASEEGYTF. CDR3 coding DNA: TGTGCCAGCAGCTTAGGGGACAGGGCTTCCGAAGAAGGCTACACCTTC.

The chain combines TRBV19 with TRBJ2-1; 7 nucleotides align to TRBD1. The J segment lost 4 bases and the V segment lost 5 bases, leaving 20 bases of the junction unmatched. Germline CDR1 is LNHDA and CDR2 is SQIVND (reference sequence). The CDR3 length is 19 residues. CDR3 nucleotides: TGTGCCAGTAGTCCTCCCCGCCAAAGGGGGCGACCACTTTACAATGAGCAGTTCTTC. Translation gives CASSPPRQRGRPLYNEQFF.

The chain carries TRBV5-6 and TRBJ2-1, with a possible D match to TRBD1 (6 bases). The CDR3 spans 16 residues. Trimming pared 5 bases from V and 1 base from J, leaving 16 bases between. Germline V gene data show CDR1 as SGHDT and CDR2 as YYEEEE. CDR3 protein: CASRTSWGPSYNEQFF. In DNA form, the CDR3 reads TGTGCCAGCAGGACCAGTTGGGGGCCGTCCTACAATGAGCAGTTCTTC.

This clone was detected only once. This rearrangement joins TRBV13 to TRBJ2-7, with 12 bases fitting TRBD1. CDR1 and CDR2 from the germline V gene are PRHDT and FYEKMQ (reference sequence). The CDR3 spans 14 residues. V dropped 6 bases and J dropped 2; count of bases not matched to a gene: 2. This CDR3 is CASSRDRGPYEQYF. CDR3 nucleotide sequence: TGTGCCAGCAGTAGGGACAGGGGGCCCTACGAGCAGTACTTC.